Presented here are 16 T cell receptor beta chains from one specimen sequenced in a study of T cell changes during pregnancy in multiple sclerosis. The method was immunoSEQ multiplex PCR; TCRdb's version includes in-frame clones alone and lacks a portion of them. The table has some 70,000 clones, around nine tenths seen once. This material consisted of peripheral blood, taken in the second trimester of pregnancy. The receptors were gathered from a female donor in good health, enrolled as a control in a pregnancy study.

In its sample, this clone was seen once. The limits of the CDR3 on the DNA are not certain, so only TCRdb's listed CDR3 is given. The chain carries TRBV27 and TRBJ1-2. Germline CDR1 and CDR2: MNHEY and SMNVEV (reference sequence). With termini counted, the CDR3 has 15 amino acids. The CDR3 is CASSFWRSYLYGYTF.

This chain links TRBV7-9 with TRBJ1-4; 8 bases line up with TRBD1. CDR1 and CDR2 (germline): SEHNR, FQNEAQ (reference sequence). V trimming: 6 bases; J trimming: 5 bases; junction bases outside the gene matches: 8. The CDR3 is 15 amino acids. The CDR3 reads CASRNAGTGNEKLFF. As DNA, the CDR3 is TGTGCCAGCAGAAATGCCGGGACAGGAAATGAAAAACTGTTTTTT.

The chain carries TRBV11-3 and TRBJ2-7, with TRBD1 as a possible D gene (5 bases). The germline V and J ends were trimmed by 5 bases and 1 base, with 9 bases remaining between them. The CDR3 contains 13 residues. From germline, CDR1 is SGHNT and CDR2 YENEEA. CDR3 coding DNA: TGTGCCAGCAGCCCAGGGTATTCCTACGAGCAGTACTTC. Its translation: CASSPGYSYEQYF.

The V and J genes are TRBV6-5 and TRBJ2-1; D might be TRBD2 (6 bases). The CDR3 sequence is 14 residues long. The V and J ends lost 8 bases and 3 bases respectively, with 14 bases between them. Germline CDR1 and CDR2: MNHEY and SVGAGI. The CDR3 sequence: CASGRDGGYNEQFF. CDR3 in DNA: TGTGCCAGCGGGCGGGACGGGGGCTACAATGAGCAGTTCTTC.

The chain carries TRBV11-2 and TRBJ1-1; D may be TRBD1 (5 bases). Trimming shortened V by 4 bases and J by 4 bases, and 22 bases separated the two germline ends. This CDR3 has 17 amino acids. Germline values: CDR1 SGHAT, CDR2 FQNNGV. CDR3 in amino acids: CASSSALGAKRVTEAFF. CDR3 DNA sequence: TGTGCCAGCAGCTCCGCGTTAGGGGCCAAAAGGGTCACTGAAGCTTTCTTT.

The chain combines TRBV7-9 with TRBJ2-1, with D possibly being TRBD2 (5 bases). Germline CDR1 SEHNR, CDR2 FQNEAQ (reference sequence). CDR3 length equals 15 residues. With 3 bases removed from V and 0 bases from J, the gap between germline ends came to 9 bases. DNA for the CDR3: TGTGCCAGCAGCTTGAAAGGGAGCTCCTACAATGAGCAGTTCTTC. Translated: CASSLKGSSYNEQFF. The full variable domain, in which reference TRBV7-9 and TRBJ2-1 provide the parts outside the CDR3, is DTGVSQNPRHKITKRGQNVTFRCDPISEHNRLYWYRQTLGQGPEFLTYFQNEAQLEKSRLLSDRFSAERPKGSFSTLEIQRTEQGDSAMYLCASSLKGSSYNEQFFGPGTRLTVL.

The V gene is TRBV6-1, the J gene TRBJ2-7; 7 nucleotides match TRBD1. V lost 5 bases, J lost 5 bases, and 9 bases stayed unmatched. The CDR3 contains 14 residues. From germline, CDR1 is MNHNS and CDR2 SASEGT. The CDR3 DNA sequence: TGTGCCAGCAGTCCGGGACAGCGAGGCGACGAGCAGTACTTC. Encoded protein: CASSPGQRGDEQYF.

V and J are TRBV9 and TRBJ2-5, with D possibly being TRBD2 (6 bases). This CDR3 spans 13 amino acids. The V and J ends lost 2 bases and 5 bases respectively, with 10 bases between them. CDR1 and CDR2 (germline): SGDLS, YYNGEE. The CDR3 nucleotides are TGTGCCAGCAGCGTGACTAGTTCTGAGACCCAGTACTTC. Residues: CASSVTSSETQYF.

The chain recombines TRBV5-1 with TRBJ2-1; no clear D gene. Trimming took off 4 bases at V and 3 bases at J, with 14 bases between the two ends. CDR3 size: 15 residues. CDR1 and CDR2 from the germline V gene are SGHRS and YFSETQ. As DNA, the CDR3 is TGCGCCAGCAGCCCGGGTCAAGCCGACTACAATGAGCAGTTCTTC. The encoded protein is CASSPGQADYNEQFF.

CDR3 region: CATFLGSTGELFF. The CDR3 DNA follows: TGTGCCACCTTCCTCGGGAGCACCGGGGAGCTGTTTTTT. This chain connects TRBV7-9 to TRBJ2-2; possibly TRBD2 for D (6 bases). Trimming cost V 10 bases and J 4 bases, with 13 bases left between them. The CDR3 loop spans 13 amino acids. Germline assignment: CDR1 SEHNR and CDR2 FQNEAQ (reference sequence).

The CDR3 coding sequence is TGTGCCAGCAGCATAACGGGGGGCGAGCCCTACGAGCAGTACTTC. It specifies CASSITGGEPYEQYF. V usage is TRBV5-5 and J usage is TRBJ2-7, with D possibly being TRBD2 (7 bases). V was shortened by 4 bases and J by 2 bases, with 16 bases between the two germline ends. CDR1 SGHKS and CDR2 YYEKEE come from the germline V gene (reference sequence). The CDR3 consists of 15 residues.

This clone appeared a few times. This sequence joins TRBV6-5 and TRBJ2-7, with D perhaps TRBD1 (5 bases). The germline V and J ends were trimmed by 6 bases and 0 bases, with 12 bases remaining between them. Germline V gives CDR1 MNHEY, CDR2 SVGAGI. The CDR3 has 14 amino acids. As DNA, the CDR3 is TGTGCCAGCAGCCTTGCGACAGTCTCCTACGAGCAGTACTTC. Protein product: CASSLATVSYEQYF.

This chain joins TRBV11-1 and TRBJ2-7, with D perhaps TRBD1 (6 bases). Deletions cut 4 bases from V and 3 bases from J, with 10 bases between. This CDR3 is 13 amino acids long. Germline-derived CDR1 and CDR2 are SGHAT and FQDESV (reference sequence). CDR3 sequence: CASSYGQSYEQYF. CDR3 in DNA: TGTGCCAGCAGCTACGGACAGAGCTACGAGCAGTACTTC.

The V call is TRBV7-6, the J call TRBJ2-1; TRBD2 agrees at 10 bases. This CDR3 spans 17 amino acids. The germline CDR1 and CDR2 sequences are SGHVS and FNYEAQ. Trimming took 3 bases from V and 10 from J; bases not matched to a gene: 15. This chain's CDR3 is CASSLAGSGGPHGEQFF. CDR3 DNA: TGTGCCAGCAGCTTGGCGGGTAGCGGGGGGCCTCATGGGGAGCAGTTCTTC.

V is TRBV7-6 and J is TRBJ1-1; 7 bases agree with TRBD1. The CDR3 spans 16 residues. Per the germline V gene, CDR1 is SGHVS and CDR2 is FNYEAQ. V trimming: 6 bases; J trimming: 1 base; junction bases outside the gene matches: 11. CDR3 in DNA: TGTGCCAGCAGTCCAGTAGGAGGGACAGCGAACACTGAAGCTTTCTTT. Residues: CASSPVGGTANTEAFF.

The chain joins TRBV4-3 to TRBJ2-5; 9 bases fit TRBD2. V lost 0 bases and J lost 0; bases outside the gene matches: 2. There are 16 residues in the CDR3. From germline, CDR1 is LGHNA and CDR2 YSLEER. Written as DNA, the CDR3 is TGCGCCAGCAGCCAAGACCCTAGCGGGGACCAAGAGACCCAGTACTTC. Protein product: CASSQDPSGDQETQYF.